One sample yielded the 20 T cell receptor beta chains listed below, sequenced in a study of T cell repertoires in cytomegalovirus infection (dated by TCRdb to between 2018 and 2021). These TCRs' antigens remain unknown. The sequencing machine was an Illumina HiSeq 1500. In-frame beta chains were kept once TCRdb had trimmed the public reads at Q25 with fastp and called clones with MiXCR. Merged by CDR3 protein, the rows form single entries marked with the most common genes and DNA. The sample records about 20,000 distinct CDR3 sequences, around 43% of which are singletons. The ten top clones hold 94% of the sample. In the paper's terms, the treatment or condition label means: in vitro stimulation with specific CMV peptide epitopes to enrich CMV-specific T cells. The sequencing used CD8+ T cells from cultured PBMCs, collected from culture after CMV antigen stimulation. Source of these receptors: a human donor in good health (CMV status not recorded). Some clones in this sample may be carry-over from other donors' samples.

The chain joins TRBV6-6 to TRBJ2-7; 9 bases are shared with TRBD2. This CDR3 has 13 amino acids. Germline V gene lookup returns CDR1 MNHNY and CDR2 SVGAGI (reference sequence). V trimming: 11 bases; J trimming: 4 bases; junction bases outside the gene matches: 9. Here the CDR3 reads CAAGGTDFYEQYF. The CDR3 DNA reads as TGTGCCGCGGGGGGGACAGATTTTTACGAGCAGTACTTC.

This chain joins TRBV23-1 and TRBJ1-2; 10 nucleotides line up with TRBD1. TRBV23-1 counts as an open reading frame of uncertain function. This CDR3 spans 19 amino acids. After removal of 3 bases from V and 0 bases from J, the junction contained 13 bases not matched to a gene. This CDR3 reads CASSHTAPGQGLANYGYTF. The CDR3 bases are TGCGCCAGCAGTCACACTGCACCGGGACAGGGGTTAGCTAACTATGGCTACACCTTC.

There are a few counts of this clonotype. The gene calls are TRBV7-9 and TRBJ2-5, with 7 bases lining up with TRBD1. With V trimmed by 4 bases and J by 3 bases, 14 bases remained unmatched. Germline-derived CDR1 and CDR2 are SEHNR and FQNEAQ (reference sequence). The CDR3 contains 17 residues. The CDR3 here is CASSSTLGRGKEETQYF. The CDR3, as DNA: TGTGCCAGCAGCTCCACCCTAGGCAGGGGGAAGGAAGAGACCCAGTACTTC.

This clonotype was detected a few times. The rearrangement joins TRBV19 to TRBJ2-2; D may be TRBD1 (6 bases). CDR3 length: 15 amino acids. The germline V and J ends were trimmed by 5 bases and 6 bases, with 16 bases remaining between them. The V gene's germline CDR1 is LNHDA and CDR2 SQIVND (reference sequence). The CDR3 is CASSEDRGIPGELFF. The CDR3 coding sequence is TGTGCCAGTAGTGAGGACAGAGGAATTCCCGGGGAGCTGTTTTTT.

Points on this clonotype: A much larger clone differs from this one at a single base, so this may be a read error. The chain uses TRBV28 and TRBJ2-7; 7 bases align to TRBD1. The length of the CDR3 is 13 residues. Germline trimming cut 5 bases from V and 3 bases from J; bases unmatched to any gene: 4. Looked up from germline, CDR1 is MDHEN and CDR2 is SYDVKM. CDR3: CASSEGQVYEQYF. The CDR3 region has the DNA TGTGCCAGCAGTGAAGGACAGGTCTACGAGCAGTACTTC.

This rearrangement joins TRBV7-3 to TRBJ2-5; TRBD1 matches 9 bases. There are 16 residues in the CDR3. The germline V gene encodes CDR1 SGHTA and CDR2 FQGTGA. Losses at the gene ends were 3 bases for V and 2 bases for J; bases not matched to a gene: 7. In DNA form, the CDR3 reads TGTGCCAGCAGCTTCGTACAGGGGGCACAACAAGAGACCCAGTACTTC. Translated: CASSFVQGAQQETQYF.

This clonotype was seen a handful of times. The chain recombines TRBV7-6 with TRBJ2-3; D gene ambiguous. The V end was cut by 2 bases, the J end by 6 bases, with 9 bases between. This CDR3 region has 13 residues. CDR1 is SGHVS, CDR2 FNYEAQ, per germline. CDR3 in DNA: TGTGCCAGCAGCTTAAATTTGTGGGATACGCAGTATTTT. As protein: CASSLNLWDTQYF.

The chain carries TRBV19 and TRBJ2-3; 7 nucleotides align to TRBD1. Germline CDR1 LNHDA, CDR2 SQIVND (reference sequence). With 5 bases clipped from V and 2 bases from J, the junction kept 4 bases outside the gene matches. The CDR3 covers 14 residues. In DNA, the CDR3 is TGTGCCAGTAGTGAGGGACAGTACACAGATACGCAGTATTTT. It is translated as CASSEGQYTDTQYF.

CDR3 nucleotides: TGCGCCAGCAGCCAATCCCGGGACTTAAACACCGGGGAGCTGTTTTTT. Its translation: CASSQSRDLNTGELFF. V is TRBV4-3 and J is TRBJ2-2; the D gene is possibly TRBD2 (6 bases). This CDR3 is 16 amino acids long. Germline V gives CDR1 LGHNA, CDR2 YSLEER. V shed 2 bases and J shed 2 bases, with 12 bases lying between them.

The chain has TRBV14 and TRBJ2-7; no clear D gene. Germline V gene lookup returns CDR1 SGHDN and CDR2 FVKESK. V was shortened by 4 bases and J by 12 bases, with 16 bases between the two germline ends. This CDR3 has 12 residues. The CDR3, as DNA: TGTGCCAGCAGCCGCCGACATCAGAGGCTGTACTTC. Residues: CASSRRHQRLYF.

In its sample, this clonotype was seen many times. The J gene is TRBJ1-2, the V gene TRBV7-8, with 10 bases fitting TRBD1. The CDR3 extends over 14 amino acids. After removal of 5 bases from V and 3 bases from J, the junction contained 3 bases not matched to a gene. Germline assignment: CDR1 SGHVS and CDR2 FQNEAQ. CDR3 DNA: TGTGCCAGCAGCGGCGGACAGGGGGACTATGGCTACACCTTC. Translation: CASSGGQGDYGYTF.

As DNA, the CDR3 is TGTGCCAGCAGCTTCCTCTTAGCTAGCGGGAGGGACACCTACAATGAGCAGTTCTTC. It codes for CASSFLLASGRDTYNEQFF. The chain carries TRBV7-6 and TRBJ2-1; 12 nucleotides line up with TRBD2. With 3 bases clipped from V and 2 bases from J, the junction kept 11 bases outside the gene matches. CDR1 and CDR2 from the germline V gene are SGHVS and FNYEAQ. This CDR3 is built from 19 residues.

This clonotype has a handful of counts. The chain uses TRBV11-2 and TRBJ2-1; D assignment may be TRBD1 or TRBD2 (6 bases each). The CDR3 contains 14 residues. Germline CDR1 and CDR2: SGHAT and FQNNGV. Trimming cost V 1 base and J 6 bases, with 10 bases left between them. In nucleotides, the CDR3 is TGTGCCAGCAGCTTAGCGGGGGCCTCCAATGAGCAGTTCTTC. Protein sequence: CASSLAGASNEQFF.

V is TRBV11-3 and J is TRBJ2-1; tentatively, D is TRBD1 or TRBD2 (5 bases each). Between the trimmed V and J ends, which lost 1 base and 5 bases, there was a span of 12 bases. The CDR3 length is 15 residues. The germline gives CDR1 SGHNT, CDR2 YENEEA. CDR3 in amino acids: CASSLGMGTNNEQFF. The CDR3 coding sequence is TGTGCCAGCAGCTTAGGGATGGGGACCAACAATGAGCAGTTCTTC.

This clonotype has a handful of counts. The chain is built from TRBV7-3 and TRBJ2-7; TRBD1 might be the D (6 bases). V was pared by 6 bases and J by 0 bases, with 15 bases between. There are 15 residues in the CDR3. Germline-derived CDR1 and CDR2 are SGHTA and FQGTGA. CDR3 residues: CASSPATGSSYEQYF. The CDR3 DNA reads TGTGCCAGCAGTCCGGCTACAGGGAGCTCCTACGAGCAGTACTTC.

This chain links TRBV12-3 or TRBV12-4 with TRBJ2-5; D is undetermined. The CDR3 is 13 residues long. V gave up 1 base and J gave up 7 bases, with 10 bases separating them. CDR3 region: CASSLGGRATQYF. The CDR3 DNA sequence: TGTGCCAGCAGTTTAGGGGGTCGGGCGACCCAGTACTTC.

A few counts support this clonotype. This rearrangement joins TRBV7-2 to TRBJ2-1; D is unresolved. CDR3 length equals 14 residues. The ends were cut back, 4 bases at V and 3 bases at J, with 10 bases in the middle. The germline V gene encodes CDR1 SGHTA and CDR2 FQGNSA. In nucleotides, the CDR3 is TGTGCCAGCAGCTCGTGGAGCTACTACAATGAGCAGTTCTTC. As protein: CASSSWSYYNEQFF.

This clonotype was seen more than once but under ten times. J is TRBJ2-2 and V is TRBV12-3 or TRBV12-4; D tentatively fits TRBD1 or TRBD2 (7 bases each). CDR3 length: 16 amino acids. V was shortened by 4 bases and J by 5 bases, with 17 bases between the two germline ends. The CDR3 DNA reads TGTGCCAGCAGTTATATATACAGGGGAGGGACCGGGGAGCTGTTTTTT. Translated, it gives CASSYIYRGGTGELFF.

This clonotype was seen more than once but under ten times. J is TRBJ2-7 and V is TRBV6-2 or TRBV6-3, with TRBD1 identical over 8 bases. The CDR3 is 15 amino acids. Germline CDR1 reads MNHEY; CDR2 reads SVGEGT. V dropped 2 bases and J dropped 5; count of bases not matched to a gene: 8. CDR3 protein: CASSYGPGGQDEQYF. The CDR3 DNA is TGTGCCAGCAGTTACGGCCCAGGGGGCCAGGACGAGCAGTACTTC.

Here the CDR3 DNA reads TGTGCCAGCAGTTTAAGAGCGGCACAAAATCAGCCCCAGCATTTT. Translating gives CASSLRAAQNQPQHF. V gene TRBV12-3 or TRBV12-4 combines with J gene TRBJ1-5; D is undetermined. The ends were cut back, 2 bases at V and 4 bases at J, with 12 bases in the middle. The CDR3 covers 15 residues.